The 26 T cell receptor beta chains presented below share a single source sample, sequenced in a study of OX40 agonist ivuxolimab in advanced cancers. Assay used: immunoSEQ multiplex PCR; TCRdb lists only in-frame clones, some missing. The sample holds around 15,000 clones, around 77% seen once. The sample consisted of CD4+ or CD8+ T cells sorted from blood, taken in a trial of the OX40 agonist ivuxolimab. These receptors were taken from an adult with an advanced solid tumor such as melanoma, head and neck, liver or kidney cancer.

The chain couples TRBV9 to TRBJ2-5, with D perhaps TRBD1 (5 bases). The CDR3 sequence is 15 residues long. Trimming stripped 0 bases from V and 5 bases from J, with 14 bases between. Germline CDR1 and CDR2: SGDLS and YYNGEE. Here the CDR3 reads CASSVAYGARETQYF. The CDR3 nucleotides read TGTGCCAGCAGCGTAGCCTATGGGGCGCGGGAGACCCAGTACTTC. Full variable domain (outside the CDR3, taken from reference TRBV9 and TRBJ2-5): DSGVTQTPKHLITATGQRVTLRCSPRSGDLSVYWYQQSLDQGLQFLIQYYNGEERAKGNILERFSAQQFPDLHSELNLSSLELGDSALYFCASSVAYGARETQYFGPGTRLLVL.

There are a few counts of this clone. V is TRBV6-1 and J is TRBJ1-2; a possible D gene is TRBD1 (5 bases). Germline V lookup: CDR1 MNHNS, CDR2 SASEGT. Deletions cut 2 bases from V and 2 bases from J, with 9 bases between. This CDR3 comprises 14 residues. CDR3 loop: CASSEQGWNYGYTF. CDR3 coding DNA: TGTGCCAGCAGTGAACAGGGTTGGAACTATGGCTACACCTTC.

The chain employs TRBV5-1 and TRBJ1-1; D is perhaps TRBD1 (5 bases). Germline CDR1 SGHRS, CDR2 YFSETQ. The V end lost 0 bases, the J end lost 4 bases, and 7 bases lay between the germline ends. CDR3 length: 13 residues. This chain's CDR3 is CASSLGQLTEAFF. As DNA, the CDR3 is TGCGCCAGCAGCTTGGGACAGCTCACTGAAGCTTTCTTT.

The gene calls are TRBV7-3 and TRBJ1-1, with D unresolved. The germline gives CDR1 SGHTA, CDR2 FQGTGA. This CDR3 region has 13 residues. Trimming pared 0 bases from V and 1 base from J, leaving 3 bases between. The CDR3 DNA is TGTGCCAGCAGCTTAACGGCGAACACTGAAGCTTTCTTT. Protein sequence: CASSLTANTEAFF. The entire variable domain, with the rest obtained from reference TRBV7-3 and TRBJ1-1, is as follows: GAGVSQTPSNKVTEKGKYVELRCDPISGHTALYWYRQSLGQGPEFLIYFQGTGAADDSGLPNDRFFAVRPEGSVSTLKIQRTERGDSAVYLCASSLTANTEAFFGQGTRLTVV.

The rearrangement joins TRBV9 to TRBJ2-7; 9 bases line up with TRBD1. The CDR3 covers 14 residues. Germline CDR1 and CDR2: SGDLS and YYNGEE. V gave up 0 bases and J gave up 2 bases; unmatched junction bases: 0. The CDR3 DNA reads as TGTGCCAGCAGCGTAGGACAGGGGGCCTACGAGCAGTACTTC. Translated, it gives CASSVGQGAYEQYF.

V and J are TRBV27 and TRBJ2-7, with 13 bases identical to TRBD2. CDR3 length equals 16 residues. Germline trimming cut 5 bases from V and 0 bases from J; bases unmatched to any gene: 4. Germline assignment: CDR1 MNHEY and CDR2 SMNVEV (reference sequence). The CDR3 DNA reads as TGTGCCAGCAGTCAAACTAGCGGGGGGGTCTCCTACGAGCAGTACTTC. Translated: CASSQTSGGVSYEQYF.

CDR3 bases: TGTGCCAGCATTGCCGTGAGGGGGTTCCCCTACGAGCAGTACTTC. It encodes CASIAVRGFPYEQYF. The J gene is TRBJ2-7, the V gene TRBV6-1; D is perhaps TRBD1 (6 bases). The CDR3 runs 15 residues. The V end lost 7 bases, the J end lost 2 bases, and 18 bases lay between the germline ends. Germline lookup yields CDR1 MNHNS and CDR2 SASEGT.

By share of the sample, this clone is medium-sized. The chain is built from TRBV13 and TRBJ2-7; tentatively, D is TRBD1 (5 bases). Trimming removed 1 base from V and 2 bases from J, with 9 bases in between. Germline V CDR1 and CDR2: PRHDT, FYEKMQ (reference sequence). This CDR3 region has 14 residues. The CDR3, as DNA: TGTGCCAGCAGCTTAGACAGGTCCACCTACGAGCAGTACTTC. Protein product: CASSLDRSTYEQYF.

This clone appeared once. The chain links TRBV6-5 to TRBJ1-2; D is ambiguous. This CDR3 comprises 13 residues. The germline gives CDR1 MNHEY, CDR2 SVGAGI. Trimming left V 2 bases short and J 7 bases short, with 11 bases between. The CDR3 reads CASSYEGGGGYTF. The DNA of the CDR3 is TGTGCCAGCAGTTACGAGGGAGGTGGTGGCTACACCTTC.

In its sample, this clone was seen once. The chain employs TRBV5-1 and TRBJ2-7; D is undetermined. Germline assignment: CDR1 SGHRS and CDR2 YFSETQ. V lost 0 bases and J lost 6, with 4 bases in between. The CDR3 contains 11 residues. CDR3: CASSLGGEQYF. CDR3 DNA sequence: TGCGCCAGCAGCTTGGGCGGCGAGCAGTACTTC.

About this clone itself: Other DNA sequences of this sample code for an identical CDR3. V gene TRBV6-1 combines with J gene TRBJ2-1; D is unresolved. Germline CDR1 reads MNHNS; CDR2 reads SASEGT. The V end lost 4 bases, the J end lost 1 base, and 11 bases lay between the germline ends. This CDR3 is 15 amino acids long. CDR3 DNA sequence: TGTGCCAGCAGTGGGGTGGCGGAATCCTACAATGAGCAGTTCTTC. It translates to CASSGVAESYNEQFF.

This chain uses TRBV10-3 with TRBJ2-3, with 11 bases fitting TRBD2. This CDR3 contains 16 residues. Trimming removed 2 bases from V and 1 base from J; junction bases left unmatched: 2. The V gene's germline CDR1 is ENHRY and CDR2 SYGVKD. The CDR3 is CAISETTSGGTDTQYF. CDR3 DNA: TGTGCCATCAGTGAGACGACTAGCGGGGGCACAGATACGCAGTATTTT.

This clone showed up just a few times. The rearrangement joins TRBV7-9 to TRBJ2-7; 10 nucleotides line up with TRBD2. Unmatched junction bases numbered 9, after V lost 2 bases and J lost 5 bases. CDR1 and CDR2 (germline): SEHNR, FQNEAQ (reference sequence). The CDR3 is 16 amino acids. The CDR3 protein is CASSLISSGRTHEQYF. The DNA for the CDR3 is TGTGCCAGCAGCTTAATTTCTAGCGGGAGAACCCACGAGCAGTACTTC.

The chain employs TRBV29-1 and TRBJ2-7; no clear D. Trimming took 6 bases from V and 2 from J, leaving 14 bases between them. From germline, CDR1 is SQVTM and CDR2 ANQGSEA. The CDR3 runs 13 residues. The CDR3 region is CSVQTDRTYEQYF. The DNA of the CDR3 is TGCAGCGTACAAACGGACCGAACCTACGAGCAGTACTTC.

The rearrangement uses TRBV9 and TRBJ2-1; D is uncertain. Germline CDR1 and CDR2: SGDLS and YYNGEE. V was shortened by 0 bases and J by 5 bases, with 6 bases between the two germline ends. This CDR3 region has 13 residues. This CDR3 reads CASSVVLNNEQFF. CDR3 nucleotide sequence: TGTGCCAGCAGCGTAGTACTGAACAATGAGCAGTTCTTC.

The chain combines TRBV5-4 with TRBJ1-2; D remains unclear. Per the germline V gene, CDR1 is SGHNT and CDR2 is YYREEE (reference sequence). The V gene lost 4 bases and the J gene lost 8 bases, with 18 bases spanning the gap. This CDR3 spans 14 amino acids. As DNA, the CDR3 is TGTGCCAGCAGCGCCCGCGGGGAGGGCGAAGGCTACACCTTC. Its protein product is CASSARGEGEGYTF.

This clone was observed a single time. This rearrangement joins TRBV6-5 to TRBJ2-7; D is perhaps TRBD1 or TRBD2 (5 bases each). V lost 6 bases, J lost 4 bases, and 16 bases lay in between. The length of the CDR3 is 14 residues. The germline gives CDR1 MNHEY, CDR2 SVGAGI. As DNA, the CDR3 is TGTGCCAGCAGCCCCGGGACCTGGACTTACGAGCAGTACTTC. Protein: CASSPGTWTYEQYF.

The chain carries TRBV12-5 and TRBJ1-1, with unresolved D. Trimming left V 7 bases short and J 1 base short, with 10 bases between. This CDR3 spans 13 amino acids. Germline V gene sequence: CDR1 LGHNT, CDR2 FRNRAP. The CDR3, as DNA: TGTGCTAGTGCCATTGCGAGGAACACTGAAGCTTTCTTT. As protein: CASAIARNTEAFF.

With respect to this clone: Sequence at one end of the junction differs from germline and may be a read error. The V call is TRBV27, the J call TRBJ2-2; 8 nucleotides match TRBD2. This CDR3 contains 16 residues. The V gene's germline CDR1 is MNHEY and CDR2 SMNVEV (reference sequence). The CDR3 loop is CASSPKRELYSGGLFF. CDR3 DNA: TGTGCCAGCAGTCCAAAGCGGGAGTTGTATTCCGGGGGGCTGTTTTTT.

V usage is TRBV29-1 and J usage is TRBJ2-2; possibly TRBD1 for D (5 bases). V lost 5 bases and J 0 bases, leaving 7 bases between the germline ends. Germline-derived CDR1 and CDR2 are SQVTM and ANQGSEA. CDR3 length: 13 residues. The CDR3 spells CSVPTANTGELFF. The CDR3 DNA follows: TGCAGCGTTCCGACAGCGAACACCGGGGAGCTGTTTTTT.

The CDR3: CASSSTGQTYEQYF. The CDR3 coding sequence is TGTGCCAGCAGCAGTACGGGACAGACCTACGAGCAGTACTTC. The J gene is TRBJ2-7, the V gene TRBV7-9; 7 nucleotides agree with TRBD1. V lost 5 bases, J lost 2 bases, and 6 bases stayed unmatched. CDR1 is SEHNR, CDR2 FQNEAQ, per germline (reference sequence). The CDR3 extends over 14 amino acids.

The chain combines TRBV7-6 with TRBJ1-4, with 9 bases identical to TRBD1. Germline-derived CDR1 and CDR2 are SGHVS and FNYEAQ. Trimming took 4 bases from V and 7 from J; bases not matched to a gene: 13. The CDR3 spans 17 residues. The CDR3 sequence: CASSSGTGSLHGEKLFF. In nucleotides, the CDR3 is TGTGCCAGCAGCTCCGGGACAGGGAGTCTCCACGGTGAAAAACTGTTTTTT.

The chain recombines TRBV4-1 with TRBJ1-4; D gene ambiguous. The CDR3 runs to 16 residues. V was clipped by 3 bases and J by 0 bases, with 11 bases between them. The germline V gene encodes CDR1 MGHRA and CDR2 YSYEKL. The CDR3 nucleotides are TGCGCCAGCAGCCAGCGGGAAAATGCAACTAATGAAAAACTGTTTTTT. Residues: CASSQRENATNEKLFF.

CDR3 residues: CASSTYTRTDTQYF. The CDR3 DNA reads as TGTGCCAGCAGCACCTACACCCGCACAGATACGCAGTATTTT. The chain links TRBV5-6 to TRBJ2-3; no clear D gene. Germline CDR1 SGHDT, CDR2 YYEEEE. This CDR3 has 14 amino acids. V lost 4 bases and J 1 base, leaving 10 bases between the germline ends.

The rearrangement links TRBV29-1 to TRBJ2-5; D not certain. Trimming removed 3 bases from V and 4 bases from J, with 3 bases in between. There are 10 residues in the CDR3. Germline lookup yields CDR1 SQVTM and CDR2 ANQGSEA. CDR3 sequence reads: CSVETETQYF. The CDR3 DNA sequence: TGCAGCGTTGAGACAGAGACCCAGTACTTC.

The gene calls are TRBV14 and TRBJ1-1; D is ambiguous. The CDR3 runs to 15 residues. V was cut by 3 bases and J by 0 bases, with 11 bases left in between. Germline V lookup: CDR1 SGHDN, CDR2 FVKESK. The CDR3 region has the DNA TGTGCCAGCAGCCATCTTGGGGTGTTGAACACTGAAGCTTTCTTT. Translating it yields CASSHLGVLNTEAFF. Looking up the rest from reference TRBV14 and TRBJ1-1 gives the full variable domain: EAGVTQFPSHSVIEKGQTVTLRCDPISGHDNLYWYRRVMGKEIKFLLHFVKESKQDESGMPNNRFLAERTGGTYSTLKVQPAELEDSGVYFCASSHLGVLNTEAFFGQGTRLTVV.